This T cell receptor beta chain is drawn from a study of CD8 T cells in ankylosing spondylitis. Trimming at V came to 4 bases and at J to 8 bases, leaving 12 bases not matched to a gene. The CDR3 extends over 16 amino acids. Germline loops: CDR1 SGHVS, CDR2 FQNEAQ. This clonotype was found many times. TCRdb used MiXCR to reprocess the 5' RACE reads, holding one entry per CDR3 protein. The sample holds roughly 180,000 distinct CDR3 sequences, roughly 10% seen once. The TCR was taken from a female donor with ankylosing spondylitis or in good health (not recorded which). V is TRBV7-8 and J is TRBJ2-1; 9 bases line up with TRBD2. Material: blood, either unsorted or a sorted T cell fraction (not recorded which). CDR3 residues: CASSSQLAGPGDEQFF. In nucleotides, the CDR3 is TGTGCCAGCAGCTCCCAACTAGCGGGCCCCGGGGATGAGCAGTTCTTC. The whole variable domain, remainder taken from reference TRBV7-8 and TRBJ2-1, is GAGVSQSPRYKVAKRGQDVALRCDPISGHVSLFWYQQALGQGPEFLTYFQNEAQLDKSGLPSDRFFAERPEGSVSTLKIQRTQQEDSAVYLCASSSQLAGPGDEQFFGPGTRLTVL.